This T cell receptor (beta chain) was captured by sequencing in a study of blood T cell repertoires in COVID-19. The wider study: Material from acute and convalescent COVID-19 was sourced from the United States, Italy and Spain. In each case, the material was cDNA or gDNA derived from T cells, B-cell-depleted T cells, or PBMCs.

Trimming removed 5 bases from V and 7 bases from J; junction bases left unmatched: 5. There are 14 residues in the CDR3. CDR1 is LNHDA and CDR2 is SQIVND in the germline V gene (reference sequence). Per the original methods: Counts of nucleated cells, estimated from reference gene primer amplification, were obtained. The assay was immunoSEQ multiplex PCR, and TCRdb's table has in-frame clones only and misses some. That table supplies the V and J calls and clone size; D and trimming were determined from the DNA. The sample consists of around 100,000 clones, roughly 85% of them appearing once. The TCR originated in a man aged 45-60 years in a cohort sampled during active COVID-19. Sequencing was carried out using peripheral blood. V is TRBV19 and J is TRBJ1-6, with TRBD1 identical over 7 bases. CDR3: CASSFRGENSPLHF. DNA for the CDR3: TGTGCCAGTAGTTTCAGGGGGGAAAATTCACCCCTCCACTTT. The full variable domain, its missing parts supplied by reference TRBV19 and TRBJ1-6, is DGGITQSPKYLFRKEGQNVTLSCEQNLNHDAMYWYRQDPGQGLRLIYYSQIVNDFQKGDIAEGYSVSREKKESFPLTVTSAQKNPTAFYLCASSFRGENSPLHFGNGTRLTVT.